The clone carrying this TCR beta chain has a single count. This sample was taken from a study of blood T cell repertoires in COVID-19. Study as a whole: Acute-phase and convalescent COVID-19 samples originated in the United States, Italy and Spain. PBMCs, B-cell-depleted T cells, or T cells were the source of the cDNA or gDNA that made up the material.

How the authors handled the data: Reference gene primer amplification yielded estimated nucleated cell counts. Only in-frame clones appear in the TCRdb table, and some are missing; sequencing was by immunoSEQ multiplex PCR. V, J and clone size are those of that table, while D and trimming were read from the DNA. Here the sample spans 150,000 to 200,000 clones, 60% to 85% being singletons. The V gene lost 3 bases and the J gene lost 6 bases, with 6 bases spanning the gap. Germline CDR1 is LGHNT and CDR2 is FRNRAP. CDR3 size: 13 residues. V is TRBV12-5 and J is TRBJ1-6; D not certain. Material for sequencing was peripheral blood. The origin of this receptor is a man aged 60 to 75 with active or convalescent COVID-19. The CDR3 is CASGLTVNSPLHF. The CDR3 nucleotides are TGTGCTAGTGGTTTAACAGTTAATTCACCCCTCCACTTT.